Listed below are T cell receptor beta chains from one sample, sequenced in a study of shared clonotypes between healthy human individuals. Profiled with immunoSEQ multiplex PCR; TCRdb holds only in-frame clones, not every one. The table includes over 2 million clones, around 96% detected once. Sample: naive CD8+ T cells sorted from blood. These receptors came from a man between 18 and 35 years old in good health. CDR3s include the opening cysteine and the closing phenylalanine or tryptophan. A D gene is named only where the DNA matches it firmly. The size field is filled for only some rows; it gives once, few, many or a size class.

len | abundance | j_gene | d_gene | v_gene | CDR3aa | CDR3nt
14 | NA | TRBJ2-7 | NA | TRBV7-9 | CASSFGGSSYEQYF | TGTGCCAGCAGCTTTGGGGGTTCATCCTACGAGCAGTACTTC
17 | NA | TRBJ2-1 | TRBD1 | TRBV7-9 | CASSPPGTVQSYNEQFF | TGTGCCAGCAGCCCGCCAGGGACAGTGCAATCCTACAATGAGCAGTTCTTC
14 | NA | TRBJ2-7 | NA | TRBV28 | CASTLGQGPYEQYF | TGTGCCAGCACCTTAGGTCAGGGGCCCTACGAGCAGTACTTC
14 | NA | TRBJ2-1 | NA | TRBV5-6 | CASSAISLRNEQFF | TGTGCCAGCAGCGCGATAAGTTTGAGAAATGAGCAGTTCTTC
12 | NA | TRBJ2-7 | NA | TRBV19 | CASSGGPYEQYF | TGTGCCAGTAGTGGGGGACCCTACGAGCAGTACTTC
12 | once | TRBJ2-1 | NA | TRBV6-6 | CASSYDWDEQFF | TGTGCCAGCAGTTACGACTGGGATGAGCAGTTCTTC
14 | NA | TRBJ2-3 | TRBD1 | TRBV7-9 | CASSRGQGTDTQYF | TGTGCCAGCAGCCGGGGACAGGGCACAGATACGCAGTATTTT
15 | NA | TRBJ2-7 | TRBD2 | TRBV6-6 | CASSSTGLAGGEQYF | TGTGCCAGCAGTTCCACTGGACTAGCGGGAGGCGAGCAGTACTTC
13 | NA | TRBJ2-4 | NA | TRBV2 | CASSAGGAGIQYF | TGTGCCAGCAGTGCAGGGGGGGCCGGCATTCAGTACTTC
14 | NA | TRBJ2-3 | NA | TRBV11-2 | CASSLGRVSDTQYF | TGTGCCAGCAGCTTGGGCAGGGTGTCAGATACGCAGTATTTT
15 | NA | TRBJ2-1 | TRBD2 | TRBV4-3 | CASSQAASGYNEQFF | TGCGCCAGCAGCCAAGCCGCTAGCGGATACAATGAGCAGTTCTTC
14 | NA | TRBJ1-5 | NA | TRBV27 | CASSGQKKDQPQHF | TGTGCCAGCAGTGGACAAAAGAAAGATCAGCCCCAGCATTTT
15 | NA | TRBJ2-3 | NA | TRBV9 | CASSVEGVSTDTQYF | TGTGCCAGCAGCGTAGAAGGGGTTAGCACAGATACGCAGTATTTT
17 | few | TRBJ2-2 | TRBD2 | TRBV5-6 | CASSPWGLVRNTGELFF | TGTGCCAGCAGCCCCTGGGGACTAGTTAGAAACACCGGGGAGCTGTTTTTT
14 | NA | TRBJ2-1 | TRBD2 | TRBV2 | CASTSGGALNEQFF | TGTGCCAGCACTAGCGGGGGGGCTCTCAATGAGCAGTTCTTC
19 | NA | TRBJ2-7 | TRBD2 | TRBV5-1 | CASSPTPGGRSGSSYEQYF | TGCGCCAGCAGCCCCACCCCCGGGGGCAGAAGCGGGAGCTCCTACGAGCAGTACTTC
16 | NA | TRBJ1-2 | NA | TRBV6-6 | CASSYSTGRDYYGYTF | TGTGCCAGCAGTTACTCGACGGGACGGGATTACTATGGCTACACCTTC
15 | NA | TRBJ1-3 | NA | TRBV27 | CASSLQGNSGNTIYF | TGTGCCAGCAGTTTACAGGGAAACTCTGGAAACACCATATATTTT
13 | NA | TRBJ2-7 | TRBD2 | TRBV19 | CASSITSGYEQYF | TGTGCCAGTAGTATAACTAGCGGGTACGAGCAGTACTTC
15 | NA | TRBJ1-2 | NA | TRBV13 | CASSLRSNPVYGYTF | TGTGCCAGCAGCTTAAGGTCTAACCCCGTCTATGGCTACACCTTC
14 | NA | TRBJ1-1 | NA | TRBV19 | CASSHDGLNTEAFF | TGTGCCAGTAGTCACGACGGACTGAACACTGAAGCTTTCTTT
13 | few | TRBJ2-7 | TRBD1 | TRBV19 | CASSIETGAEQYF | TGTGCCAGTAGTATAGAGACAGGGGCCGAGCAGTACTTC
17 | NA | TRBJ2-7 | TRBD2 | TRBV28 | CASRGWTSGGRPREQYF | TGTGCCAGCAGAGGTTGGACTAGCGGGGGTCGGCCGCGAGAGCAGTACTTC
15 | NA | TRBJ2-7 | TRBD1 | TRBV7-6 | CASSLGDSHRDEQYF | TGTGCCAGCAGCTTAGGGGACAGCCACCGGGACGAGCAGTACTTC
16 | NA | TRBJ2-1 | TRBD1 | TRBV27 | CASSFNGRGSYNEQFF | TGTGCCAGCAGTTTTAATGGCAGGGGGTCCTACAATGAGCAGTTCTTC
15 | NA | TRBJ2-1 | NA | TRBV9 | CASSVAGAGYNEQFF | TGTGCCAGCAGCGTAGCGGGGGCCGGGTACAATGAGCAGTTCTTC
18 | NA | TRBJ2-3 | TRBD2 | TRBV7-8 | CASSLALAGGGGSDTQYF | TGTGCCAGCAGCTTAGCCCTAGCGGGAGGAGGAGGGTCAGATACGCAGTATTTT
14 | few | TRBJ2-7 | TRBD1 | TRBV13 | CASSSKGTDYEQYF | TGTGCCAGCAGCTCCAAAGGGACAGACTACGAGCAGTACTTC
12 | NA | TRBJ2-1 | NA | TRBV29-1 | CSVVAELNEQFF | TGCAGCGTTGTCGCAGAATTAAATGAGCAGTTCTTC
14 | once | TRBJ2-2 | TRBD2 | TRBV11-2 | CASSLPGGAGELFF | TGTGCCAGCAGCTTGCCCGGGGGGGCCGGGGAGCTGTTTTTT
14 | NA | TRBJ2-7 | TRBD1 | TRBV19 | CASSLSGGQNEQYF | TGTGCCAGTAGTCTTTCAGGGGGCCAGAACGAGCAGTACTTC
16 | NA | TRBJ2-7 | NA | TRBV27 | CASSLSFDSFSYEQYF | TGTGCCAGCAGTTTATCCTTCGACAGTTTCTCCTACGAGCAGTACTTC
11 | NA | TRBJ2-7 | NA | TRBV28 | CASSTGWEQYF | TGTGCCAGCAGCACAGGTTGGGAACAGTACTTC
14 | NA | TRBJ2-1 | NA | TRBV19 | CASSIASLFNEQFF | TGTGCCAGTAGTATAGCCTCTCTATTCAATGAGCAGTTCTTC
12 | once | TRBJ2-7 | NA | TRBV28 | CASSHSAYEQYF | TGTGCCAGCAGCCACAGCGCCTACGAGCAGTACTTC
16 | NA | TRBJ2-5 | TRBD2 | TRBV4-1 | CASSQETSGAQETQYF | TGCGCCAGCAGCCAAGAGACTAGCGGAGCCCAAGAGACCCAGTACTTC
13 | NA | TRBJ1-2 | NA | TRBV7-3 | CASSLKGGLGYTF | TGTGCCAGCAGCTTAAAAGGGGGGCTCGGCTACACCTTC